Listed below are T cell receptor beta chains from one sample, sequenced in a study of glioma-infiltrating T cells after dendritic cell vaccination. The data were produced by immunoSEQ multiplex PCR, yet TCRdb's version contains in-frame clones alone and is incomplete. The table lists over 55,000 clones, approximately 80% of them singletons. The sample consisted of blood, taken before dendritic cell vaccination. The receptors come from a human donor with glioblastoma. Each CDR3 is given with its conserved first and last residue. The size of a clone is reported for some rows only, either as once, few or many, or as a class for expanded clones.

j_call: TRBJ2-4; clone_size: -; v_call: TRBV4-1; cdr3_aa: CASSQDQSRDIQYF
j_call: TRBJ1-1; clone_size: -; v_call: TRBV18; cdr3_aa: CASAQGPGTEAFF
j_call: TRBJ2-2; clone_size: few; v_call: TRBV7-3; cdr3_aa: CASSDLGGSTGELFF
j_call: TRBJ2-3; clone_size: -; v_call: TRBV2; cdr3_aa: CASSELGADTQYF
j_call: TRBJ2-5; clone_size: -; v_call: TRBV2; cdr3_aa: CASMFGVAGTGEETQYF
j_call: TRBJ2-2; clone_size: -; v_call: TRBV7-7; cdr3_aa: CASSFGTAHYTGELFF
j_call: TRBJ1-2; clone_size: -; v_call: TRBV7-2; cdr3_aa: CASSYPGTGGWGYTF
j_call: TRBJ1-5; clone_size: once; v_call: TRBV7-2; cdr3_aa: CASSPDRDSNQPQHF
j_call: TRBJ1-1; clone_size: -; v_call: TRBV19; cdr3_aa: CASSIDRGPNTEAFF
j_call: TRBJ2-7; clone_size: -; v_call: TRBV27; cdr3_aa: CASSLWGGVYEQYF
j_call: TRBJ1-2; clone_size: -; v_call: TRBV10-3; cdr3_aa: CAIRAGQGANYGYTF
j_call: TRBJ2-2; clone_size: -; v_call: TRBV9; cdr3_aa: CATTASHLTDGELFF
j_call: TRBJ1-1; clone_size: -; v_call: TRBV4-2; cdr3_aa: CASSQEVTGSWTEAFF
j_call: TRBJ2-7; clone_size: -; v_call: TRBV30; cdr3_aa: CACTDGGYEQYF